This T cell receptor (beta chain) was recovered during a study of CD8+CD57+ T cells in acquired aplastic anemia. Patients selected for sequencing had displayed CD8+CD57+ cell expansion by flow cytometry. It was genomic DNA that served as the template for profiling TCR beta VDJ and CDR3. Each CDR3 protein gets one entry after TCRdb re-called the reads with MiXCR. The sample lists 250,000 to 350,000 distinct CDR3 sequences; approximately 60% were seen once. The receptor's source is a human donor with aplastic anemia. Sequencing was carried out using sorted CD4+, CD8+, or CD8+CD57+ T cells (not recorded which) from PBMCs.

The CDR3 DNA follows: TGTGCCACCAGAGAGGACGGGATGAATGAGCAGTTCTTC. This encodes CATREDGMNEQFF. The genes are TRBV19 and TRBJ2-1, with a tentative D call TRBD2 (5 bases). This CDR3 is built from 13 residues. Trimming took 10 bases from V and 7 from J, leaving 17 bases between them. CDR1 and CDR2 from the germline V gene are LNHDA and SQIVND (reference sequence).